This T cell receptor (beta chain) was found in a study of Graves' ophthalmopathy and Graves' hyperthyroidism. About the research overall: There was a collection of peripheral blood at initial diagnosis, before any treatment.

Germline CDR1 MNHEY, CDR2 SVGAGI. The V gene lost 4 bases and the J gene lost 10 bases, with 26 bases spanning the gap. The CDR3 spans 18 residues. Orbital computed tomography and thyroid ultrasound, along with TRAb, serum thyroxine and clinical symptoms, underpinned diagnosis. The authors amplified TCR beta CDR3 regions from RNA transcripts. RT-PCR was first run with HTBI primers, then multiplex PCR in a second round. Each CDR3 protein is one row after TCRdb ran MiXCR on the multiplex PCR reads. The table records about 420,000 distinct CDR3 sequences, under 25% of them present only once. There are many counts of this clonotype.

The material sequenced was peripheral blood. This TCR derives from a young woman with stable Graves' hyperthyroidism. This chain links TRBV6-5 with TRBJ1-6, with a weak D call TRBD1 (6 bases). The CDR3 reads CASSSSGGGTGTLSPLHF. For the CDR3, the DNA is TGTGCCAGCAGTTCTTCTGGTGGGGGCACAGGGACGTTATCACCCCTCCACTTT.